This is a list of T cell receptor beta chains from one sample in a study of blood T cell repertoires in COVID-19. TCRdb's copy holds only in-frame clones and misses some; the assay was immunoSEQ multiplex PCR. Here the sample spans 120,000 or so clones, 88% being singletons. The source material was peripheral blood. The receptors derive from a woman aged 45-65 years with active or convalescent COVID-19. The CDR3 runs from the conserved cysteine through the conserved F or W. The D gene is left open where the match is weak. The size field is filled for only some rows; it gives once, few, many or a size class.

TRBV12-1	TRBJ1-6	-	-	16	CASSFSEGRIFSPLHF	TGTGCCAGCAGCTTTTCGGAGGGTCGAATTTTTTCACCCCTCCACTTT
TRBV5-4	TRBJ2-5	-	TRBD1	16	CASSPGDRGNQETQYF	TGTGCCAGCAGCCCGGGTGACAGGGGCAACCAAGAGACCCAGTACTTC
TRBV24-1	TRBJ2-7	-	TRBD1	13	CATSDRQGYEQYF	TGTGCCACCAGTGATAGACAGGGCTACGAGCAGTACTTC
TRBV5-4	TRBJ2-2	-	TRBD2	18	CASTGTSGRAGGTGELFF	TGTGCCAGTACCGGGACTAGCGGGAGGGCCGGGGGGACCGGGGAGCTGTTTTTT
TRBV7-9	TRBJ2-2	-	-	12	CASSSPRGELFF	TGTGCCAGCAGCTCCCCCCGCGGGGAGCTGTTTTTT
TRBV9	TRBJ1-1	-	-	16	CASSPAGGTISTEAFF	TGTGCCAGCAGCCCGGCGGGGGGAACTATTAGCACTGAAGCTTTCTTT
TRBV6-1	TRBJ1-3	-	TRBD1	16	CASSERWDSSGNTIYF	TGTGCCAGCAGTGAAAGGTGGGACAGCTCTGGAAACACCATATATTTT
TRBV11-2	TRBJ2-3	-	-	15	CASSLGETRGDTQYF	TGTGCCAGCAGCTTAGGGGAGACCCGGGGAGATACGCAGTATTTT
TRBV5-4	TRBJ2-3	-	-	15	CASSLFQGGTDTQYF	TGTGCCAGCAGCTTGTTCCAGGGGGGAACAGATACGCAGTATTTT
TRBV19	TRBJ1-1	-	TRBD1	14	CASSKTGRNTEAFF	TGTGCCAGTAGTAAGACAGGGAGGAACACTGAAGCTTTCTTT
TRBV7-3	TRBJ2-3	-	-	15	CASSSRGAQADTQYF	TGTGCCAGCAGCTCGCGCGGGGCCCAGGCAGATACGCAGTATTTT
TRBV6-1	TRBJ2-7	-	-	15	CASSEARGRPYEQYF	TGTGCCAGCAGTGAAGCGCGAGGGAGGCCCTACGAGCAGTACTTC
TRBV28	TRBJ2-7	-	-	15	CASRSDTGYSYEQYF	TGTGCCAGCAGGTCAGACACGGGGTATTCCTACGAGCAGTACTTC
TRBV5-1	TRBJ2-7	-	-	11	CASRGGYEQYF	TGCGCCAGCAGGGGAGGCTACGAGCAGTACTTC
TRBV6-1	TRBJ2-3	-	TRBD2	15	CASRQLAGGLDTQYF	TGTGCCAGCAGACAACTAGCGGGAGGGCTTGATACGCAGTATTTT
TRBV4-3	TRBJ2-7	-	-	12	CASSQLRGEQYF	TGCGCCAGCAGCCAACTAAGAGGCGAGCAGTACTTC
TRBV9	TRBJ2-3	-	-	15	CASSVAGTSTDTQYF	TGTGCCAGCAGCGTAGCCGGGACTAGCACAGATACGCAGTATTTT
TRBV28	TRBJ2-7	-	TRBD1	15	CASSPYRGARYEQYF	TGTGCCAGCAGTCCCTACAGGGGTGCCAGGTACGAGCAGTACTTC
TRBV6-2/TRBV6-3	TRBJ1-5	-	TRBD1	17	CASSYSNNRGYGQPQHF	TGTGCCAGCAGTTACTCGAACAACAGGGGGTACGGTCAGCCCCAGCATTTT
TRBV4-1	TRBJ1-1	-	TRBD1	15	CASRGGQGANTEAFF	TGCGCCAGCAGAGGTGGGCAGGGGGCGAACACTGAAGCTTTCTTT
TRBV5-4	TRBJ2-5	-	TRBD2	15	CASSTLAGGVETQYF	TGTGCCAGCAGCACATTAGCGGGAGGTGTCGAGACCCAGTACTTC
TRBV5-1	TRBJ2-3	-	TRBD1	15	CASSLGQGQSDTQYF	TGCGCCAGCAGCCTAGGACAGGGGCAATCAGATACGCAGTATTTT
TRBV10-3	TRBJ2-7	-	TRBD1	15	CAINSMGQGPNEQYF	TGTGCCATCAACAGCATGGGACAGGGTCCCAACGAGCAGTACTTC
TRBV28	TRBJ2-7	-	TRBD2	13	CASGTRSSYEQYF	TGTGCCAGCGGGACTAGGAGCTCCTACGAGCAGTACTTC
TRBV10-3	TRBJ1-5	-	-	13	CAISEAEGQPQHF	TGTGCCATCAGTGAGGCGGAGGGGCAGCCCCAGCATTTT
TRBV9	TRBJ1-1	-	-	14	CASSSGRRSTEAFF	TGTGCCAGCAGTTCAGGGAGGCGGAGCACTGAAGCTTTCTTT
TRBV4-2	TRBJ2-3	-	TRBD2	17	CASSQDVTSGRIDTQYF	TGTGCCAGCAGCCAAGATGTGACTAGCGGGAGGATCGATACGCAGTATTTT
TRBV14	TRBJ2-3	-	-	12	CASSPSYHTQYF	TGTGCCAGCAGCCCCAGTTACCATACGCAGTATTTT
TRBV18	TRBJ1-1	-	-	15	CASSPFAEMNTEAFF	TGTGCCAGCTCACCATTTGCGGAGATGAACACTGAAGCTTTCTTT
TRBV10-2	TRBJ1-1	-	-	11	CASRQGTEAFF	TGCGCCAGCCGTCAGGGCACTGAAGCTTTCTTT
TRBV28	TRBJ1-4	-	-	12	CASSSGVEKLFF	TGTGCCAGCAGTTCAGGGGTAGAAAAACTGTTTTTT
TRBV4-1	TRBJ1-4	-	-	16	CASSQNSGQINEKLFF	TGCGCCAGCAGCCAAAATTCCGGACAGATTAATGAAAAACTGTTTTTT
TRBV19	TRBJ2-7	-	-	14	CASSIRGPSYEQYF	TGTGCCAGTAGTATCAGGGGTCCCTCCTACGAGCAGTACTTC
TRBV3-1/TRBV3-2	TRBJ1-3	few	TRBD1	17	CASSEGTGIISGNTIYF	TGTGCCAGCAGCGAGGGGACAGGGATTATTTCTGGAAACACCATATATTTT
TRBV7-3	TRBJ2-5	-	-	16	CASSLGQGGIQETQYF	TGTGCCAGCAGCTTAGGACAGGGAGGGATTCAAGAGACCCAGTACTTC
TRBV9	TRBJ2-1	-	-	15	CASSVVGGAGNEQFF	TGTGCCAGCAGCGTAGTCGGGGGAGCAGGCAATGAGCAGTTCTTC
TRBV6-5	TRBJ1-4	-	-	15	CASSYGGATNEKLFF	TGTGCCAGCAGTTACGGAGGGGCAACTAATGAAAAACTGTTTTTT
TRBV29-1	TRBJ1-1	-	-	12	CSARGPNTEAFF	TGCAGCGCCAGGGGACCGAACACTGAAGCTTTCTTT
TRBV6-5	TRBJ1-6	-	-	13	CASSYSRDSPLHF	TGTGCCAGCAGTTATTCGAGGGATTCACCCCTCCACTTT